Shown below are 20 T cell receptor beta chains from a single sample sequenced in a study of T-cell memory formation after mild COVID-19. TCRdb fed the 5' RACE reads into MiXCR, producing one record per CDR3 protein. The profile covers hundreds of thousands of distinct CDR3 sequences, with approximately 21% appearing a single time and approximately 8.4% taken by the ten largest. Sequenced input: PBMCs or a T cell subset sorted from them (not recorded which). Every receptor here comes from an adult woman who had mild COVID-19 (a few samples of this study predate the infection). Cell type and time point are not known.

The J gene is TRBJ1-1, the V gene TRBV7-2; the D gene is possibly TRBD1 (6 bases). This CDR3 contains 13 residues. The germline V and J ends were trimmed by 6 bases and 4 bases, with 12 bases remaining between them. Germline-derived CDR1 and CDR2 are SGHTA and FQGNSA. The CDR3 loop is CASRTQGITEAFF. CDR3 nucleotide sequence: TGTGCCAGCAGGACCCAGGGGATCACTGAAGCTTTCTTT.

V gene TRBV7-8 combines with J gene TRBJ2-1, with 15 bases matching TRBD2. V lost 3 bases and J lost 9; bases outside the gene matches: 3. Germline CDR1 SGHVS, CDR2 FQNEAQ. The CDR3 sequence is 15 residues long. The CDR3 protein is CASSFGLAGGGEQFF. The CDR3, as DNA: TGTGCCAGCAGCTTTGGACTAGCGGGAGGGGGTGAGCAGTTCTTC.

This clonotype was observed a few times. The rearrangement uses TRBV7-3 and TRBJ2-2, with TRBD1 matching 7 bases. This CDR3 spans 14 amino acids. V was clipped by 5 bases and J by 3 bases; unmatched bases: 3. Germline CDR1 is SGHTA and CDR2 is FQGTGA. CDR3 amino acids: CASSPQGDTGELFF. In nucleotides, the CDR3 is TGTGCCAGCAGCCCCCAGGGGGACACCGGGGAGCTGTTTTTT.

In nucleotides, the CDR3 is TGTGCCACCAGCAGTGACCGGAGAGGTGGGGAGCAGTACTTC. It encodes CATSSDRRGGEQYF. The chain has TRBV15 and TRBJ2-7, with D uncertain. The germline gives CDR1 LNHNV, CDR2 YYDKDF (reference sequence). Trimming pared 3 bases from V and 7 bases from J, leaving 16 bases between. The CDR3 is made up of 14 amino acids.

The V and J genes are TRBV5-1 and TRBJ2-2, with 7 bases lining up with TRBD1. This CDR3 is built from 17 residues. Trimming at V came to 0 bases and at J to 2 bases, leaving 7 bases not matched to a gene. Germline assignment: CDR1 SGHRS and CDR2 YFSETQ. Here the CDR3 reads CASSLAPRGYNTGELFF. The CDR3 bases are TGCGCCAGCAGCTTGGCCCCCAGGGGGTACAACACCGGGGAGCTGTTTTTT.

This clonotype has more than one count but fewer than ten. This sequence joins TRBV5-1 and TRBJ2-7, with D possibly being TRBD2 (6 bases). The CDR3 has 15 residues. Germline assignment: CDR1 SGHRS and CDR2 YFSETQ. Trimming took 6 bases from V and 2 from J, leaving 18 bases between them. CDR3 residues: CASTRDSLRPYEQYF. CDR3 in DNA: TGCGCCAGCACCCGGGACTCTCTTCGCCCCTACGAGCAGTACTTC.

This chain joins TRBV20-1 and TRBJ2-2; maybe TRBD2 (6 bases). The V and J ends lost 0 bases and 4 bases respectively, with 9 bases between them. The CDR3 is made up of 14 amino acids. From germline, CDR1 is DFQATT and CDR2 SNEGSKA (reference sequence). Here the CDR3 DNA reads TGCAGTGCTAGAGAGGAGGGGTCCACCGGGGAGCTGTTTTTT. It is translated as CSAREEGSTGELFF.

This clonotype was counted between two and nine times. J is TRBJ2-2 and V is TRBV20-1, with 12 bases lining up with TRBD2. V lost 0 bases, J lost 2 bases, and 7 bases stayed unmatched. From germline, CDR1 is DFQATT and CDR2 SNEGSKA (reference sequence). The CDR3 is 18 residues long. The CDR3 protein is CSARDYRLAGANTGELFF. Here the CDR3 DNA reads TGCAGTGCTAGAGATTATCGACTAGCGGGGGCCAACACCGGGGAGCTGTTTTTT.

The DNA of the CDR3 is TGTGCCAGCAGGACTCCCTCGGCGGGAGGCGGAAACATTCAGTACTTC. Translated: CASRTPSAGGGNIQYF. This chain uses TRBV27 with TRBJ2-4, with 8 positions matching TRBD2. The germline gives CDR1 MNHEY, CDR2 SMNVEV (reference sequence). V gave up 6 bases and J gave up 6 bases; unmatched junction bases: 13. The CDR3 runs 16 residues.

This clonotype was found a few times. V usage is TRBV5-1 and J usage is TRBJ1-6; D unresolved. V lost 0 bases and J lost 10, with 14 bases in between. CDR1 SGHRS and CDR2 YFSETQ come from the germline V gene. The CDR3 sequence is 15 residues long. CDR3 nucleotide sequence: TGCGCCAGCAGCTTGGTAGCAGGTGACATCTCACCCCTCCACTTT. This gives the protein CASSLVAGDISPLHF.

This clonotype has more than one count but fewer than ten. The V call is TRBV27, the J call TRBJ1-1; maybe TRBD1 (5 bases). Per the germline V gene, CDR1 is MNHEY and CDR2 is SMNVEV (reference sequence). V dropped 0 bases and J dropped 5 bases, with 13 bases sitting between them. CDR3 length: 15 amino acids. The CDR3 DNA follows: TGTGCCAGCAGTTTATCGCGAGCTTGGGGGACTGAAGCTTTCTTT. Protein product: CASSLSRAWGTEAFF.

This sequence joins TRBV20-1 and TRBJ2-7; D ambiguous. CDR1 is DFQATT and CDR2 is SNEGSKA in the germline V gene (reference sequence). The CDR3 contains 14 residues. The V gene lost 1 base and the J gene lost 6 bases, with 16 bases spanning the gap. CDR3: CSARALISSGEQYF. The CDR3 region has the DNA TGCAGTGCTAGAGCCCTGATTTCATCTGGCGAGCAGTACTTC.

There are a few counts of this clonotype. The chain combines TRBV12-3 or TRBV12-4 with TRBJ2-7; D remains ambiguous. V lost 3 bases to trimming and J lost 5 bases, with 5 bases between them. The CDR3 sequence is 11 residues long. The CDR3, as DNA: TGTGCCAGCAGTTTGTCTAACGAGCAGTACTTC. This translates into CASSLSNEQYF.

The chain combines TRBV7-2 with TRBJ2-7; unclear D gene. CDR1 is SGHTA and CDR2 is FQGNSA in the germline V gene. Trimming left V 1 base short and J 0 bases short, with 13 bases between. The CDR3 spans 16 residues. CDR3 nucleotide sequence: TGTGCCAGCAGCTTAGTCCCCCAGGAGCTCTCCTACGAGCAGTACTTC. Protein product: CASSLVPQELSYEQYF.

The chain employs TRBV30 and TRBJ2-7; D gene uncertain. In germline, CDR1 is GTSNPN, CDR2 SVGIG (reference sequence). CDR3 length: 14 amino acids. The ends were cut back, 1 base at V and 4 bases at J, with 14 bases in the middle. Here the CDR3 DNA reads TGTGCCTGGAGTGGACGTCTCAAAGGGTACGAGCAGTACTTC. Translating it yields CAWSGRLKGYEQYF.

This chain joins TRBV6-6 and TRBJ1-2, with D possibly TRBD1 on 6 matching bases. The length of the CDR3 is 17 residues. Per the germline V gene, CDR1 is MNHNY and CDR2 is SVGAGI (reference sequence). V lost 8 bases and J 3 bases, leaving 25 bases between the germline ends. The CDR3: CASSNRGHSRGHYGYTF. In DNA form, the CDR3 reads TGTGCCAGCTCTAATCGGGGACACTCAAGGGGCCACTATGGCTACACCTTC.

This clonotype was observed at least ten times. The CDR3: CASSPSGLIAGELFF. CDR3 DNA: TGTGCCAGCAGCCCGTCGGGACTGATCGCCGGGGAGCTGTTTTTT. The rearrangement joins TRBV5-6 to TRBJ2-2; possibly TRBD2 for D (6 bases). The germline gives CDR1 SGHDT, CDR2 YYEEEE. The CDR3 has 15 amino acids. Trimming left V 4 bases short and J 6 bases short, with 16 bases between.

The V and J genes are TRBV4-2 and TRBJ2-7; 10 bases align to TRBD2. V trimming: 6 bases; J trimming: 2 bases; junction bases outside the gene matches: 4. The germline gives CDR1 LGHNA, CDR2 YNFKEQ. The CDR3 is 14 residues long. DNA of the CDR3: TGTGCCAGCAGACCTACTAGCGGGACCTACGAGCAGTACTTC. Translated, it gives CASRPTSGTYEQYF.

V usage is TRBV27 and J usage is TRBJ1-1; D is undetermined. V gave up 11 bases and J gave up 0 bases, with 13 bases separating them. The germline CDR1 and CDR2 sequences are MNHEY and SMNVEV (reference sequence). This CDR3 is built from 13 residues. CDR3 sequence (DNA): TGTGCCTCCAGTTTATATCTGAACACTGAAGCTTTCTTT. Its protein product is CASSLYLNTEAFF.

There are a few counts of this clonotype. V and J are TRBV6-1 and TRBJ2-7, with 7 bases fitting TRBD1. Losses at the gene ends were 2 bases for V and 3 bases for J; bases not matched to a gene: 4. Germline-derived CDR1 and CDR2 are MNHNS and SASEGT. This CDR3 comprises 14 residues. This chain's CDR3 is CASSEQGTVYEQYF. The CDR3 nucleotides are TGTGCCAGCAGTGAACAGGGGACAGTCTACGAGCAGTACTTC.